The clone carrying this T cell receptor beta chain was seen only a few times. Sequenced by immunoSEQ multiplex PCR; TCRdb stores in-frame clones only, minus some. The sample records about 110,000 clones, approximately 84% being singletons. Germline CDR1 reads SGHVS; CDR2 reads FQNEAQ. The CDR3 loop spans 14 amino acids. Trimming left V 1 base short and J 1 base short, with 7 bases between. The data belong to a study of control samples from healthy donors and cancer patients. Sequenced material: blood. The chain employs TRBV7-8 and TRBJ1-1; D is undetermined. The sequence came from a man aged 18 to 29 in good health. CDR3 loop: CASSLDRGNTEAFF. The CDR3 DNA follows: TGTGCCAGCAGCTTAGATCGGGGGAACACTGAAGCTTTCTTT.